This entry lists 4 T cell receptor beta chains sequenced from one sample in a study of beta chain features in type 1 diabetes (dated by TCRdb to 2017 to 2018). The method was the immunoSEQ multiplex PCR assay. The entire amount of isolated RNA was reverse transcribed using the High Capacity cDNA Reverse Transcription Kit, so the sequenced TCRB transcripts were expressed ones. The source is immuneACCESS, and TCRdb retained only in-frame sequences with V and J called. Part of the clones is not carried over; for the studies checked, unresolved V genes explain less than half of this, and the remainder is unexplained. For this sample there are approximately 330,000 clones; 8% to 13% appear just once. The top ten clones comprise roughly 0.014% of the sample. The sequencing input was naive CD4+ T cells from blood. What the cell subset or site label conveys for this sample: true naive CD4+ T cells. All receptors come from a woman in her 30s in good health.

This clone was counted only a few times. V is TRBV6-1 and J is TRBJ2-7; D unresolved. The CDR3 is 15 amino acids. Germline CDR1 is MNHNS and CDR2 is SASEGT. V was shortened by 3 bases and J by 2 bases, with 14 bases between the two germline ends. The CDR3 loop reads CASSEYPSPTYEQYF. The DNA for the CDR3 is TGTGCCAGCAGTGAGTACCCCTCCCCTACCTACGAGCAGTACTTC.

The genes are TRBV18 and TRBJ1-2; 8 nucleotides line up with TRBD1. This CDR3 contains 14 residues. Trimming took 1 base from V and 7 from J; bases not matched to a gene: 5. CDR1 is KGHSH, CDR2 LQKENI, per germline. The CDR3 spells CASSPQDRDGGYTF. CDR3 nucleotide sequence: TGTGCCAGCTCACCACAGGACAGGGACGGTGGCTACACCTTC.

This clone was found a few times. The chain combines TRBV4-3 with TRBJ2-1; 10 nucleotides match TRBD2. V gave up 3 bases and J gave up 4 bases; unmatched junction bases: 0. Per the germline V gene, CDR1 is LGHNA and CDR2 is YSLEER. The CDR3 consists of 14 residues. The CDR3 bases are TGCGCCAGCAGCCAGGGACTAGCGTACAATGAGCAGTTCTTC. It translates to CASSQGLAYNEQFF.

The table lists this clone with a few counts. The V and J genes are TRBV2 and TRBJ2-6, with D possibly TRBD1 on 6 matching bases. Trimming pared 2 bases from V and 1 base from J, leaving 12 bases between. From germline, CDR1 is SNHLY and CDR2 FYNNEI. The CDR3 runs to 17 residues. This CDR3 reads CASSEQGRGSGANVLTF. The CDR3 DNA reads TGTGCCAGCAGTGAACAGGGCAGGGGATCTGGGGCCAACGTCCTGACTTTC.